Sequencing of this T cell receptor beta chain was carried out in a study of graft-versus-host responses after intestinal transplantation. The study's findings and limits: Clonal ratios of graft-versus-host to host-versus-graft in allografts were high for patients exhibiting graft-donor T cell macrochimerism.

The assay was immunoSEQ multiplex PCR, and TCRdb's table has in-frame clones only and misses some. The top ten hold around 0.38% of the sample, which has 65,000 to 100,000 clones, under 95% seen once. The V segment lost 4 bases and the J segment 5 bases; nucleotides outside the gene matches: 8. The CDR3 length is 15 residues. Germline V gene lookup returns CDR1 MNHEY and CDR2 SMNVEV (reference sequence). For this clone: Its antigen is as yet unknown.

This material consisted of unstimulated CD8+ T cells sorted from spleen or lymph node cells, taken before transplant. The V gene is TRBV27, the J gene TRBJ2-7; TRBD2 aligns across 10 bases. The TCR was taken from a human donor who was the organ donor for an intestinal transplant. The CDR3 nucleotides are TGTGCCAGCAGTTCGAGAGCGGGGGGGCACGACGAGCAGTACTTC. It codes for CASSSRAGGHDEQYF.